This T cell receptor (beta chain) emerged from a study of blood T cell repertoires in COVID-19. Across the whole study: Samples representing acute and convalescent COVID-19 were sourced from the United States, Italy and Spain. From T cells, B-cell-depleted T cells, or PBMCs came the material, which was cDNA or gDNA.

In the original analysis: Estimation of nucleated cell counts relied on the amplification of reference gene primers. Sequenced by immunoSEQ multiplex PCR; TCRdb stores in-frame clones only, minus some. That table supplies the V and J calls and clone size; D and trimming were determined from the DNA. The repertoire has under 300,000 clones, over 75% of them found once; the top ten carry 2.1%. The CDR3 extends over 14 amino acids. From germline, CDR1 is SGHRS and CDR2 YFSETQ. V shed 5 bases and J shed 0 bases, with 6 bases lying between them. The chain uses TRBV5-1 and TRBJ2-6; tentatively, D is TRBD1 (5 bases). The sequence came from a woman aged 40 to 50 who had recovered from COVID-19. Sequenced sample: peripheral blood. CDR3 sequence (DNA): TGCGCCAGCAGACAGGTCTCTGGGGCCAACGTCCTGACTTTC. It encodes CASRQVSGANVLTF. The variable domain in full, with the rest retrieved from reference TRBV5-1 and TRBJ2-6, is KAGVTQTPRYLIKTRGQQVTLSCSPISGHRSVSWYQQTPGQGLQFLFEYFSETQRNKGNFPGRFSGRQFSNSRSEMNVSTLELGDSALYLCASRQVSGANVLTFGAGSRLTVL.